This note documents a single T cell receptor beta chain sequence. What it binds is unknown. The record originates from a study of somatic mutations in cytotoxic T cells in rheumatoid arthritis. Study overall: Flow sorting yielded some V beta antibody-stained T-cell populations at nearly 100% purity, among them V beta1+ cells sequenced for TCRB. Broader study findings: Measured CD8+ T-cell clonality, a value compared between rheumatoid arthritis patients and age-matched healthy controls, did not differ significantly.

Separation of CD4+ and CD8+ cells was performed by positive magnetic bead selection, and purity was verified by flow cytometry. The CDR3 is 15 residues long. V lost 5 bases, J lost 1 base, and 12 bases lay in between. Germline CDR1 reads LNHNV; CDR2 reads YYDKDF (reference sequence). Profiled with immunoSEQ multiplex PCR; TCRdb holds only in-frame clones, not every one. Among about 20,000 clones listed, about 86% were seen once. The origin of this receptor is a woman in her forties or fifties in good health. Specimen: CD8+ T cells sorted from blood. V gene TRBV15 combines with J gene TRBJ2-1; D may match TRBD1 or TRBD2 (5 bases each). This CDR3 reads CATSGGYSSYNEQFF. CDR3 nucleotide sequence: TGTGCCACCAGCGGGGGATACTCATCCTACAATGAGCAGTTCTTC.